Presented here are 12 T cell receptor beta chains from one specimen sequenced in a study of blood T cell repertoires in COVID-19. Assay: immunoSEQ multiplex PCR; the TCRdb copy retains only in-frame clones and omits some. There are 150,000 to 200,000 clones in the sample; more than 85% occur only once, and around 24% lies in the top ten. The sample comprised PBMCs or T cells enriched from blood (not recorded which). All receptors derive from a woman in her forties in a cohort exposed to, infected with or recovered from COVID-19 (not recorded which).

Concerning this clone: Sequence at one end of the junction differs from germline and may be a read error. This sequence joins TRBV24-1 and TRBJ2-1; 9 nucleotides match TRBD1. The germline V gene encodes CDR1 KGHDR and CDR2 SFDVKD. This CDR3 has 12 amino acids. The CDR3 region is CATSEPGTGLIF. The CDR3 DNA reads TGTGCCACCAGTGAGCCCGGGACAGGGTTGATCTTC.

This rearrangement joins TRBV11-3 to TRBJ1-1, with 8 nucleotides matching TRBD1. The CDR3 is 15 residues long. Per germline, CDR1 SGHNT and CDR2 YENEEA. V trimming: 5 bases; J trimming: 1 base; junction bases outside the gene matches: 6. CDR3 bases: TGTGCCAGCAGCAAGGGACAGGCGGAGAACACTGAAGCTTTCTTT. Translated, it gives CASSKGQAENTEAFF.

This chain links TRBV13 with TRBJ2-3; 8 bases fit TRBD2. With V trimmed by 5 bases and J by 4 bases, 5 bases remained unmatched. Germline CDR1 and CDR2: PRHDT and FYEKMQ (reference sequence). CDR3 length: 14 amino acids. DNA of the CDR3: TGTGCCAGCAGCCCCGGGACTAGAGCAGATACGCAGTATTTT. Protein sequence: CASSPGTRADTQYF.

This chain joins TRBV6-2 or TRBV6-3 and TRBJ2-2, with TRBD1 identical over 7 bases. The CDR3 is made up of 16 amino acids. V was pared by 6 bases and J by 2 bases, with 9 bases of the junction left unmatched. Germline assignment: CDR1 MNHEY and CDR2 SVGEGT. The CDR3 DNA reads TGTGCCAGCAGCACCAACAGGGGAAAAAACACCGGGGAGCTGTTTTTT. Amino acid sequence: CASSTNRGKNTGELFF.

The chain has TRBV19 and TRBJ2-7, with D hard to call. V lost 3 bases to trimming and J lost 2 bases, with 8 bases between them. Germline lookup yields CDR1 LNHDA and CDR2 SQIVND (reference sequence). The CDR3 covers 13 residues. DNA of the CDR3: TGTGCCAGTAGTATGGAACAGACCTACGAGCAGTACTTC. Its protein is CASSMEQTYEQYF.

CDR3 bases: TGCGCCAGCAGCTTCGGGGATAATTCACCCCTCCACTTT. It specifies CASSFGDNSPLHF. This sequence joins TRBV5-1 and TRBJ1-6; D gene ambiguous. From germline, CDR1 is SGHRS and CDR2 YFSETQ. The CDR3 has 13 amino acids. Between the trimmed V and J ends, which lost 2 bases and 5 bases, there was a span of 5 bases.

The chain couples TRBV7-8 to TRBJ1-1; D is perhaps TRBD1 (5 bases). This CDR3 comprises 15 residues. CDR1 SGHVS and CDR2 FQNEAQ come from the germline V gene. V lost 1 base and J lost 9, with 18 bases in between. The CDR3 reads CASSLVGDWEGKAFF. CDR3 nucleotide sequence: TGTGCCAGCAGCTTAGTCGGGGATTGGGAGGGGAAAGCTTTCTTT.

J is TRBJ2-5 and V is TRBV7-2, with TRBD2 identical over 7 bases. The V gene's germline CDR1 is SGHTA and CDR2 FQGNSA. V trimming: 1 base; J trimming: 4 bases; junction bases outside the gene matches: 3. The CDR3 length is 14 residues. CDR3 sequence reads: CASSLDPSGETQYF. As DNA, the CDR3 is TGTGCCAGCAGCTTAGATCCTAGCGGAGAGACCCAGTACTTC.

The chain combines TRBV4-3 with TRBJ2-5; 9 bases agree with TRBD2. The length of the CDR3 is 17 residues. Looked up from germline, CDR1 is LGHNA and CDR2 is YSLEER. The ends lost 3 bases at V and 5 bases at J; junction bases unmatched: 13. The CDR3 region is CASSHGGSGRRSETQYF. CDR3 DNA: TGCGCCAGCAGCCACGGTGGAAGCGGGAGGCGTTCTGAGACCCAGTACTTC.

The chain has TRBV9 and TRBJ2-1, with TRBD1 as a possible D gene (7 bases). CDR1 is SGDLS, CDR2 YYNGEE, per germline. The CDR3 sequence is 14 residues long. Trimming stripped 3 bases from V and 5 bases from J, with 12 bases between. CDR3 loop: CASSDRGTDNEQFF. Here the CDR3 DNA reads TGTGCCAGCAGCGACCGCGGGACAGACAATGAGCAGTTCTTC.

On this clone: Other DNA sequences in this specimen translate into the identical CDR3. The CDR3 DNA is TGCGCCAGCAGCCTCGGGACAGGGGATGAAAAACTGTTTTTT. It specifies CASSLGTGDEKLFF. The chain couples TRBV5-1 to TRBJ1-4, with 10 bases fitting TRBD1. The CDR3 length is 14 residues. Looked up from germline, CDR1 is SGHRS and CDR2 is YFSETQ. The V and J ends lost 4 bases and 6 bases, in that order; junction bases with no gene match: 3.

This clone was recorded once. The chain combines TRBV30 with TRBJ2-3; 14 nucleotides agree with TRBD2. The CDR3 length is 15 residues. Trimming cost V 3 bases and J 2 bases; bases outside gene matches: 1. The germline V gene has CDR1 GTSNPN and CDR2 SVGIG (reference sequence). CDR3 coding DNA: TGTGCCTGGAGGGGACTAGCGGGAGTCACAGATACGCAGTATTTT. This sequence encodes CAWRGLAGVTDTQYF. Full variable domain (rest looked up from reference TRBV30 and TRBJ2-3): SQTIHQWPATLVQPVGSPLSLECTVEGTSNPNLYWYRQAAGRGLQLLFYSVGIGQISSEVPQNLSASRPQDRQFILSSKKLLLSDSGFYLCAWRGLAGVTDTQYFGPGTRLTVL.